This T cell receptor (beta chain) was obtained from a study of beta chain features in type 1 diabetes (dated by TCRdb to the late 2010s). Notes on the research overall: Mean age, gender distribution, total cell number and subset yield did not differ between patients and healthy donors. The study compared TCRB repertoires of sorted circulating CD4+ T cell subsets between recently diagnosed type 1 diabetes patients and matched healthy donors. Naive and central memory subsets were obtained from all 30 or so donors, but regulatory and stem cell-like memory subsets were isolated from only 8 patients and roughly eight healthy donors. Across all samples, fewer than 110,000,000 sorted cells were examined, and cell number per subset correlated strongly with RNA yield. The full study reports these points: Because the HLA sub-analyses included only small numbers of individuals, any influence of HLA type on TCRB rearrangement was left unresolved. Naive, central memory and regulatory TCRB repertoires appeared more similar among patients than among healthy donors. Because cDNA rather than genomic DNA was sequenced, highly expressing activated cells could have been over-represented, although no difference in activation and CD3 levels was found between groups. Type 1 diabetes patients showed a moderate but significant shortening of TCRB CDR3 length in all four CD4+ subsets. Patients with type 1 diabetes made fewer insertions and deleted more nucleotides at VDJ recombination sites, implying thymic rearrangement abnormalities. PCR may preferentially amplify shorter templates, but because patient and control samples were amplified and corrected together, any resulting skew would affect both groups equally.

From each donor, a single peripheral blood sample of about 110 mL on average was drawn into heparinised tubes. A BD FACSAria II and a panel including CD45RO, CCR7, CD25, CD127, CD95 and CD27 were used to sort naive, central memory, regulatory and stem cell-like memory CD4+ T cells. A purity above 95% was achieved for all sorted populations. PBMCs were isolated immediately by Lymphoprep density gradient centrifugation and stained directly without culture. So that batch effects would be minimized, each experiment stained and sorted samples in pairs, pairing one healthy donor with one patient. The table lists this clone with a few counts. No cognate antigen has been identified for it. There are no base qualities to consult, and no much larger clone falls within one base. The entire amount of isolated RNA was reverse transcribed using the High Capacity cDNA Reverse Transcription Kit, so the sequenced TCRB transcripts were expressed ones. Deep immunoSEQ sequencing was applied to naive, central memory and regulatory T cell samples, giving an average of roughly 3.5 million total reads per sample. Sorted cells were lysed in RLT buffer, and RNA was extracted using DNase-treated RNeasy Micro or Mini kits according to cell number. To prevent cross-contamination, every cell subset was processed on its own, while patient and healthy donor samples were processed together. The immunoSEQ multiplex PCR was used to amplify TCRB sequences from cDNA, generating 87-bp fragments that spanned the CDR3 region. The amplicons were sequenced using the Illumina HiSeq platform. Regarding the original processing steps: Synthetic template baselines were used to correct PCR bias computationally, reads within Hamming distance 2 were collapsed together, and singletons that could not be merged were discarded. By aligning reads against IMGT, V, D and J genes, CDR3 length, and insertions or deletions at six rearrangement sites were assigned. Clonotype counts were normalized to sorted cell number within each subset before computing true diversity and Gini coefficients with the tcR R package. The overlap coefficient, calculated on TCRB nucleotide sequences, was used to measure repertoire sharing. As a proxy for the pre-selection repertoire, out-of-frame TCRB sequences from naive cells were analyzed. The table comes from immuneACCESS by way of TCRdb, which keeps in-frame sequences with V and J called. Part of the clones is missing from these tables; in studies checked, under half for an unresolved V gene and the rest for unknown reasons. V and J calls and clone size are as listed in that table; D and trimming were resolved from the DNA. Recorded for this sample are about 660,000 clones; over 12% of them occurred a single time. The ten largest account for just under 0.04% of the sample.

At the junction V is shortened by 4 bases and J by 2 bases, with 3 bases in between. Including cysteine and phenylalanine, the CDR3 has 12 amino acids. The read is trimmed to its CDR3 DNA, 36 bases read in frame from base 1. The germline V gene gives CDR1 as ENHRY and CDR2 as SYGVKD. Input material: naive CD4+ T cells from blood. The sample's cell subset or site, from its label and the paper: true naive CD4+ T cells. This receptor was identified in a man between 18 and 35 years old with type 1 diabetes. The rearranged chain carries TRBV10-3 and TRBJ1-5, with the D gene too uncertain to name. The DNA sequence reads TGTGCCATCAGTGGAGGCAATCAGCCCCAGCATTTT. It translates as CAISGGNQPQHF.